The rows below give T cell receptor beta chains drawn from one sample of a study of T-cell reconstitution after alpha-beta-depleted transplantation in children. TCRdb used MiXCR to reprocess the PCR reads, holding one entry per CDR3 protein. The sample gives 200,000 to 250,000 distinct CDR3 sequences, around 12% of which show up once; over 2% is in the top ten. Source: PBMCs from the stem cell graft donor, taken from the stem cell graft. The receptors shown here come from a human donor who donated a stem cell graft to a child with acute lymphoblastic leukemia. CDR3s include the opening cysteine and the closing phenylalanine or tryptophan. The D gene is left open where the match is weak. Size values are once, few and many counts, or a class for expanded clones, and some rows have none.

TRBD2,many,TRBV12-3/TRBV12-4,TRBJ2-1,CASSFSGPNNEQFF,TGTGCCAGCAGTTTTAGCGGGCCTAACAATGAGCAGTTCTTC
TRBD1,many,TRBV5-1,TRBJ1-4,CASSPGTGSEKLFF,TGCGCCAGCAGCCCCGGGACAGGAAGCGAAAAACTGTTTTTT
-,few,TRBV12-3/TRBV12-4,TRBJ2-3,CASSSDSGHTDTQYF,TGTGCCAGCAGTTCCGATAGCGGACACACAGATACGCAGTATTTT
-,many,TRBV20-1,TRBJ1-2,CSSEGFAYGYTF,TGCAGTTCGGAGGGGTTCGCCTATGGCTACACCTTC
-,many,TRBV2,TRBJ2-3,CASILRPDTQYF,TGTGCCAGCATCTTGAGGCCGGATACGCAGTATTTT
-,many,TRBV18,TRBJ1-2,CASSTPQGSGGYTF,TGTGCCAGCTCAACCCCCCAGGGGAGCGGCGGCTACACCTTC
TRBD1,many,TRBV28,TRBJ1-2,CASSSGGGGYTF,TGTGCCAGCAGTTCCGGAGGGGGCGGCTACACCTTC
-,few,TRBV13,TRBJ2-2,CASSRSWGPTGELFF,TGTGCCAGCAGCCGGAGCTGGGGGCCGACCGGGGAGCTGTTTTTT
TRBD1,many,TRBV29-1,TRBJ2-5,CSVRTGSSRQETQYF,TGCAGCGTTCGGACAGGGAGCAGTCGGCAGGAGACCCAGTACTTC
TRBD2,-,TRBV28,TRBJ2-5,CASSGRGTSGRAYGETQYF,TGTGCCAGCAGTGGGCGCGGGACTAGCGGGAGGGCCTATGGAGAGACCCAGTACTTC
-,many,TRBV18,TRBJ2-1,CASSPKQGNEQFF,TGTGCCAGCTCACCAAAACAAGGCAATGAGCAGTTCTTC
-,many,TRBV15,TRBJ2-5,CATSNQGTMAQYF,TGTGCCACCAGCAACCAGGGTACCATGGCCCAGTACTTC
-,many,TRBV20-1,TRBJ2-1,CSAIAGLANDNEQFF,TGCAGTGCTATTGCTGGGCTAGCGAATGACAATGAGCAGTTCTTC
-,many,TRBV7-2,TRBJ2-5,CASSLEGVVETQYF,TGTGCCAGCAGCTTAGAGGGGGTGGTAGAGACCCAGTACTTC
-,many,TRBV7-2,TRBJ2-4,CASSLVTRGGNIQYF,TGTGCCAGCAGCTTAGTGACGAGGGGGGGGAACATTCAGTACTTC
-,many,TRBV3-1,TRBJ2-2,CASSQDASRGRELFF,TGTGCCAGCAGCCAAGACGCCTCTCGGGGCCGGGAGCTGTTTTTT
-,many,TRBV20-1,TRBJ2-5,CSAVTGETQYF,TGCAGTGCCGTAACGGGGGAGACCCAGTACTTC
-,few,TRBV18,TRBJ2-5,CASSPDAETQYF,TGTGCCAGCTCACCGGACGCGGAGACCCAGTACTTC
-,many,TRBV7-9,TRBJ2-1,CASSLNRGETNEQFF,TGTGCCAGCAGCTTAAATCGCGGGGAAACGAATGAGCAGTTCTTC